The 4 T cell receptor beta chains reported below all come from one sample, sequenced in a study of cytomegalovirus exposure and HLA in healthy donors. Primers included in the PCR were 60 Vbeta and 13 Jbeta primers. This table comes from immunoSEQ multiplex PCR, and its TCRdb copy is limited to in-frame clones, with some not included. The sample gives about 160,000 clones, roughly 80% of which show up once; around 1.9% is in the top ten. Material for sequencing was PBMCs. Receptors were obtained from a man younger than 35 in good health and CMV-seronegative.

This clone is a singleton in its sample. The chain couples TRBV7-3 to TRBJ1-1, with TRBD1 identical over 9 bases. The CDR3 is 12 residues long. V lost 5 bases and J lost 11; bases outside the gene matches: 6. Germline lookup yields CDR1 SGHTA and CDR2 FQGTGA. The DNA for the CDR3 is TGTGCCAGCAGCCCTGGGACAGGGAGGGCTTTCTTT. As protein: CASSPGTGRAFF.

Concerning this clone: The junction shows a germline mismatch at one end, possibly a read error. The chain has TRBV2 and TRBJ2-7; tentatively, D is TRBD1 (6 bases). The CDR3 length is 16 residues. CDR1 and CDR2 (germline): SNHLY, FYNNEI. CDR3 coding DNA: TGTGCCAGCAGTGAATCATCCCCTAGACGACAGGCCCAGCCCGACTTC. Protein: CASSESSPRRQAQPDF.

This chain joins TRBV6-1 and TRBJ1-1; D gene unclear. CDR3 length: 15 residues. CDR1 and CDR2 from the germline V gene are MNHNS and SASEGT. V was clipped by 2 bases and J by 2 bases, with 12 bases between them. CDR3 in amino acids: CASSERWALNTEAFF. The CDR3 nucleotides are TGTGCCAGCAGTGAAAGGTGGGCCCTTAACACTGAAGCTTTCTTT.

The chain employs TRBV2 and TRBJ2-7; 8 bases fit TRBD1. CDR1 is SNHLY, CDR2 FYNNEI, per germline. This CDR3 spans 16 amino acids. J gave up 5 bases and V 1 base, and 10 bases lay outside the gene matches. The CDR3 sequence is CASSEEVQGERNEQYF. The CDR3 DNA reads TGTGCCAGCAGTGAAGAGGTACAGGGGGAGAGAAACGAGCAGTACTTC.